This T cell receptor beta chain was retrieved from a study of identical twins. Template switching introduced a universal primer site, and the cDNA bore unique molecular identifiers. From the 5' RACE reads, TCRdb called clonotypes with MiXCR, one entry per CDR3 protein. Of 550,000 to 700,000 distinct CDR3 sequences listed, 21% are singletons. The table lists this clonotype with a few counts. Looked up from germline, CDR1 is MNHNS and CDR2 is SASEGT. V trimming: 7 bases; J trimming: 4 bases; junction bases outside the gene matches: 8. This CDR3 has 16 residues. These data also formed part of another study, on T cells expressing NK-cell markers. As that report states: Investigators obtained TCR beta repertoires from sorted CD3+CD56+NKG2C+, CD3+CD56+NKG2C- and CD3+CD56-NKG2C+ T cells. Top CD8+ clonotypes included the dominant CD3+CD56+NKG2C+ clonotypes in 6 or 7 donors.

Material: PBMCs. The origin of this receptor is a woman aged 18-29 years in good health. V and J are TRBV6-1 and TRBJ2-1; TRBD2 matches at 12 bases. The CDR3: CASTGSSGGDYNEQFF. The CDR3, as DNA: TGTGCCAGCACCGGTTCTAGCGGGGGGGATTACAATGAGCAGTTCTTC.